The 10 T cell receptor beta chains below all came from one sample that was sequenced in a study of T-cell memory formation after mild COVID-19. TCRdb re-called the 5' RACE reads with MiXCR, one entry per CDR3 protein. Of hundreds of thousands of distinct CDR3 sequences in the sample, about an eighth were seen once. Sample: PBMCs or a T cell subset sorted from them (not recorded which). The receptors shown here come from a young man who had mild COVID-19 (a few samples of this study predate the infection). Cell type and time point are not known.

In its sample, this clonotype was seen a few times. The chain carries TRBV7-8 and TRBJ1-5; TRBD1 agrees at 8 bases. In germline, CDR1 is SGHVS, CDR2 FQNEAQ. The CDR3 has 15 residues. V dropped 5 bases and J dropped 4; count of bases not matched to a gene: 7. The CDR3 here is CASSPGTGTNQPQHF. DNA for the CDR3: TGTGCCAGCAGCCCGGGGACAGGAACTAATCAGCCCCAGCATTTT.

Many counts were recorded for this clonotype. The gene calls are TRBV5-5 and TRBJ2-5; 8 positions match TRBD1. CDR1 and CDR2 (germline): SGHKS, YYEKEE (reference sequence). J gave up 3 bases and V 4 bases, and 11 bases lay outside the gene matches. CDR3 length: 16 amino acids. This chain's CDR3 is CASSPLPGQAKETQYF. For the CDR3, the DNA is TGTGCCAGCAGCCCCTTGCCGGGACAGGCCAAAGAGACCCAGTACTTC.

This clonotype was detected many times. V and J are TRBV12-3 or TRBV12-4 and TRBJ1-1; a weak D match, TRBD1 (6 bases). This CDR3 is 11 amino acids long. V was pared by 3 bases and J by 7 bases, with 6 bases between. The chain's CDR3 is CASSLTGEAFF. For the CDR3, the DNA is TGTGCCAGCAGTTTGACAGGTGAAGCTTTCTTT.

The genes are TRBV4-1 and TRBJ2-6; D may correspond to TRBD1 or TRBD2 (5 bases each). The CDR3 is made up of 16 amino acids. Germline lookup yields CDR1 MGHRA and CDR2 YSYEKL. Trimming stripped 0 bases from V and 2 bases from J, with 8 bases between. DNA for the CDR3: TGCGCCAGCAGCCAAGATGGGGGAACTGGGGCCAACGTCCTGACTTTC. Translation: CASSQDGGTGANVLTF.

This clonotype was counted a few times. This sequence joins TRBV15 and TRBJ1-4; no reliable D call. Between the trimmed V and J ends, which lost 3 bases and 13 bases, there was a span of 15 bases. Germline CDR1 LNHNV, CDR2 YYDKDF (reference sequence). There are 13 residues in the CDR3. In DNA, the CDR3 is TGTGCCACCAGCAGCCAATCCCCGGGTGGACTGTTTTTT. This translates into CATSSQSPGGLFF.

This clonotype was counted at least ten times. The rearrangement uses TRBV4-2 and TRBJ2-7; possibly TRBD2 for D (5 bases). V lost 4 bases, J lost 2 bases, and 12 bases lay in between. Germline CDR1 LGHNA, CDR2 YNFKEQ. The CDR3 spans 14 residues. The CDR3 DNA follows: TGTGCCAGCAGCCTAGGACTGGAGACCTACGAGCAGTACTTC. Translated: CASSLGLETYEQYF.

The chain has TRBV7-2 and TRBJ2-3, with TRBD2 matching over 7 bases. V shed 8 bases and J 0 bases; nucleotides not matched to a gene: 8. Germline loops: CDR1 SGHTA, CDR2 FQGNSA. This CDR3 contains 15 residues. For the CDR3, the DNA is TGTGCCAGCGGCAAACTAGCGACTAGCACAGATACGCAGTATTTT. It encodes CASGKLATSTDTQYF. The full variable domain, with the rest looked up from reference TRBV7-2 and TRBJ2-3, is GAGVSQSPSNKVTEKGKDVELRCDPISGHTALYWYRQSLGQGLEFLIYFQGNSAPDKSGLPSDRFSAERTGGSVSTLTIQRTQQEDSAVYLCASGKLATSTDTQYFGPGTRLTVL.

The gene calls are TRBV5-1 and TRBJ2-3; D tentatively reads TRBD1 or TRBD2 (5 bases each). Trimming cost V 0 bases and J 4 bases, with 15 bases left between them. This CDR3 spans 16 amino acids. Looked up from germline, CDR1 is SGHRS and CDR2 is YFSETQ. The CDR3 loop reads CASSLGGQGRPDTQYF. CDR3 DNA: TGCGCCAGCAGCTTGGGAGGGCAGGGCCGTCCAGATACGCAGTATTTT.

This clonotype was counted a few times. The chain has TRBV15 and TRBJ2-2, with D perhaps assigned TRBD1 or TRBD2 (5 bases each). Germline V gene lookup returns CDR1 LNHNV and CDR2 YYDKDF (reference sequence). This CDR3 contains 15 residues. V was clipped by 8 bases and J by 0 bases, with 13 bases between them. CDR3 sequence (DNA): TGTGCCACCCGACCGGGGCAGGCGAACACCGGGGAGCTGTTTTTT. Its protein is CATRPGQANTGELFF.

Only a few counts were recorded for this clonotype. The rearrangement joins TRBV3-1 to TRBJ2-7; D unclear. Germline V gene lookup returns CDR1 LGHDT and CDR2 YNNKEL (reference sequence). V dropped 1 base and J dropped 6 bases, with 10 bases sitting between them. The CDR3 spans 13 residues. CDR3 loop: CASSQAGLGEQYV. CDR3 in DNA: TGTGCCAGCAGCCAAGCAGGTTTAGGCGAGCAGTACGTC.